These T cell receptor beta chains were read from a single sample in a study of shared clonotypes between healthy human individuals. TCRdb's table, derived via immunoSEQ multiplex PCR, lists solely in-frame clones and lacks some. This sample has roughly 2 million clones, with approximately 95% found just once. Material for sequencing was naive CD4+ T cells sorted from blood. The receptors here all came from a man in his late teens or twenties in good health. Each CDR3 is given with its conserved first and last residue. Fields, in order: clone size, D gene, J gene, V gene, CDR3 protein, CDR3 DNA. D genes are given only for firm matches. Expanded clones get a size class; other rows say once, few or many, or leave the size out.

once	TRBD1	TRBJ1-5	TRBV6-6	CASKVEGASNQPQHF	TGTGCCAGCAAAGTAGAGGGGGCTAGCAATCAGCCCCAGCATTTT
.	.	TRBJ1-6	TRBV30	CAWRGRGNSPLHF	TGTGCCTGGAGAGGTAGGGGAAATTCACCCCTCCACTTT
.	.	TRBJ2-5	TRBV6-6	CASSVKETQYF	TGTGCCAGCAGTGTAAAAGAGACCCAGTACTTC
.	.	TRBJ2-1	TRBV6-5	CASSYSRPEFDEQFF	TGTGCCAGCAGTTACTCGAGGCCGGAGTTTGATGAGCAGTTCTTC
.	TRBD2	TRBJ2-1	TRBV6-1	CASSEARLAGVIHFF	TGTGCCAGCAGTGAAGCACGACTAGCGGGAGTAATCCACTTCTTC
.	.	TRBJ1-2	TRBV28	CASTVRPYGYTF	TGTGCCAGCACGGTCCGGCCCTATGGCTACACCTTC
.	TRBD1	TRBJ2-2	TRBV11-3	CASSFTGENTGELFF	TGTGCCAGCAGCTTTACAGGGGAGAACACCGGGGAGCTGTTTTTT
.	TRBD2	TRBJ2-1	TRBV5-4	CASSLVGRDNEQFF	TGTGCCAGCAGCTTGGTCGGGAGGGACAATGAGCAGTTCTTC
.	.	TRBJ1-6	TRBV30	CAWTGGGSYNSPLHF	TGTGCCTGGACCGGGGGGGGAAGCTATAATTCACCCCTCCACTTT
.	.	TRBJ1-1	TRBV21-1	CASSKGALTFMNTEAFF	TGTGCCAGCAGCAAGGGTGCCCTTACTTTTATGAACACTGAAGCTTTCTTT
.	TRBD2	TRBJ2-1	TRBV6-5	CASSRTSGSGNEQFF	TGTGCCAGCAGCCGGACTAGCGGGAGTGGTAATGAGCAGTTCTTC
.	.	TRBJ2-7	TRBV18	CASSSFPERAEYF	TGTGCCAGCTCATCCTTCCCGGAAAGAGCCGAGTACTTC
.	.	TRBJ1-1	TRBV30	CAWTKDRNTEAFF	TGTGCCTGGACCAAGGACAGGAACACTGAAGCTTTCTTT
.	TRBD1	TRBJ2-7	TRBV18	CASSPPTGGHSYEQYF	TGTGCCAGCTCACCACCGACAGGGGGTCACTCCTACGAGCAGTACTTC
.	.	TRBJ2-2	TRBV25-1	CASSVFAGDTDTGELFF	TGTGCCAGCAGTGTATTCGCCGGGGACACGGACACCGGGGAGCTGTTTTTT
.	TRBD1	TRBJ2-2	TRBV6-1	CASSGQGGTGELFF	TGTGCCAGCAGTGGACAGGGTGGCACCGGGGAGCTGTTTTTT
.	.	TRBJ2-4	TRBV5-8	CASSLLGAGSENIQYF	TGTGCCAGCAGCTTGTTGGGGGCGGGGTCGGAAAACATTCAGTACTTC
.	TRBD2	TRBJ2-7	TRBV15	CATSTRAGGTYEQYF	TGTGCCACCAGCACCAGAGCGGGGGGAACCTACGAGCAGTACTTC
once	.	TRBJ2-1	TRBV4-1	CASSHNEIRVTYNEQFF	TGCGCCAGCAGCCATAACGAGATCAGGGTGACCTACAATGAGCAGTTCTTC
.	.	TRBJ1-5	TRBV20-1	CSARDEQTWHF	TGCAGTGCTAGAGATGAACAGACGTGGCATTTT
.	.	TRBJ1-1	TRBV27	CASSLNSNTEAFF	TGTGCCAGCAGCCTTAATTCGAACACTGAAGCTTTCTTT
.	.	TRBJ1-1	TRBV7-9	CASSAEAFF	TGTGCCAGCTCCGCTGAAGCTTTCTTT
once	.	TRBJ2-7	TRBV18	CASSPRSSYEQYF	TGTGCCAGCTCACCACGGAGCTCCTACGAGCAGTACTTC
.	.	TRBJ2-7	TRBV2	CASSVDTTEEQYF	TGTGCCAGCAGTGTTGACACGACGGAGGAGCAGTACTTC
.	.	TRBJ1-1	TRBV28	CASNLRGAYTEAFF	TGTGCCAGCAACTTAAGGGGCGCGTACACTGAAGCTTTCTTT
.	.	TRBJ1-1	TRBV11-2	CASSLGSWEGDTEAFF	TGTGCCAGCAGCTTAGGTTCATGGGAAGGCGACACTGAAGCTTTCTTT
once	.	TRBJ2-5	TRBV2	CASSEEAQAGTQYF	TGTGCCAGCAGTGAAGAGGCGCAGGCAGGGACCCAGTACTTC
.	TRBD2	TRBJ2-2	TRBV4-3	CASSQAGLAGGPATGELFF	TGCGCCAGCAGCCAAGCCGGACTAGCGGGAGGCCCAGCTACCGGGGAGCTGTTTTTT
.	TRBD1	TRBJ1-6	TRBV15	CATSTRGVQGGSPLHF	TGTGCCACCAGCACCAGGGGGGTACAGGGTGGATCACCCCTCCACTTT
.	.	TRBJ1-1	TRBV18	CASSPTIGVMNTEAFF	TGTGCCAGCTCACCGACAATAGGGGTTATGAACACTGAAGCTTTCTTT
once	.	TRBJ2-7	TRBV7-2	CASSLGRGSGEQYF	TGTGCCAGCAGCTTAGGTCGTGGGTCGGGTGAGCAGTACTTC
.	TRBD2	TRBJ2-1	TRBV2	CASSQNGGRYNEQFF	TGTGCCAGCAGCCAAAACGGGGGGAGATACAATGAGCAGTTCTTC
.	TRBD2	TRBJ2-7	TRBV10-3	CAISEGAGGPYEQYF	TGTGCCATCAGTGAAGGGGCGGGAGGCCCTTACGAGCAGTACTTC
.	TRBD1	TRBJ1-1	TRBV5-1	CASSSGTGDQTEAFF	TGCGCCAGCAGCTCGGGAACAGGGGATCAAACTGAAGCTTTCTTT
.	.	TRBJ1-4	TRBV5-1	CASSAAGGTNEKLFF	TGCGCCAGCAGCGCTGCTGGGGGAACTAATGAAAAACTGTTTTTT
.	TRBD1	TRBJ1-4	TRBV5-1	CASSIGTGLEKLFF	TGCGCCAGCAGCATCGGGACAGGTCTTGAAAAACTGTTTTTT
.	TRBD2	TRBJ2-5	TRBV28	CASRLAGGQETQYF	TGTGCCAGCAGACTAGCGGGTGGCCAAGAGACCCAGTACTTC
.	.	TRBJ1-1	TRBV9	CASSQTSMNTEAFF	TGTGCCAGCAGCCAAACGTCTATGAACACTGAAGCTTTCTTT
.	.	TRBJ2-7	TRBV27	CASSFQGHRAEQYF	TGTGCCAGCAGTTTCCAGGGACACCGCGCCGAGCAGTACTTC
.	TRBD1	TRBJ2-2	TRBV5-1	CASSSTGQSTGELFF	TGCGCCAGCAGCTCGACAGGGCAGAGCACCGGGGAGCTGTTTTTT
.	TRBD2	TRBJ2-2	TRBV5-8	CASSSRGGTGELFF	TGTGCCAGCAGCTCCCGGGGAGGGACCGGGGAGCTGTTTTTT
.	.	TRBJ1-6	TRBV6-5	CASSYSITTKWTLHF	TGTGCCAGCAGTTACTCGATTACCACCAAGTGGACCCTCCACTTT
once	.	TRBJ2-7	TRBV7-2	CASSVRLGYEQYF	TGTGCCAGCAGCGTTAGACTGGGCTACGAGCAGTACTTC
.	.	TRBJ2-7	TRBV5-1	CASSAQGLDEQYF	TGCGCCAGCAGCGCACAGGGCCTTGACGAGCAGTACTTC
.	.	TRBJ2-3	TRBV5-6	CASSLVGGSTDTQYF	TGTGCCAGCAGCTTGGTTGGTGGGAGCACAGATACGCAGTATTTT
.	.	TRBJ2-1	TRBV6-5	CASSYSRGGNEQFF	TGTGCCAGCAGTTACTCGAGAGGGGGCAATGAGCAGTTCTTC
.	.	TRBJ1-4	TRBV21-1	CASSKALDRGRRLSEKLFF	TGTGCCAGCAGCAAAGCGCTCGACAGGGGGCGAAGGTTAAGTGAAAAACTGTTTTTT
.	.	TRBJ2-7	TRBV11-3	CASSLGELGEQYF	TGTGCCAGCAGCTTGGGGGAGTTGGGGGAGCAGTACTTC